This T cell receptor beta chain was captured by sequencing in a study of T cell changes during pregnancy in multiple sclerosis. Germline CDR1 and CDR2: MNHNY and SVGAGI (reference sequence). The V and J ends lost 6 bases and 4 bases respectively, with 16 bases between them. The length of the CDR3 is 15 residues. Generated by immunoSEQ multiplex PCR, the TCRdb table keeps only in-frame clones and is missing some. The profile shows 54,000 or so clones, approximately 92% of them singletons. The chain has TRBV6-6 and TRBJ1-3; perhaps TRBD1 as D (6 bases). The material was CD4+ T cells from peripheral blood mononuclear cells, obtained before pregnancy. The sequence was collected from a female donor with multiple sclerosis, enrolled in a pregnancy study. The CDR3 protein is CASSSDRLSGNTIYF. The DNA of the CDR3 is TGTGCCAGCAGCTCCGACAGGTTGTCCGGAAACACCATATATTTT.